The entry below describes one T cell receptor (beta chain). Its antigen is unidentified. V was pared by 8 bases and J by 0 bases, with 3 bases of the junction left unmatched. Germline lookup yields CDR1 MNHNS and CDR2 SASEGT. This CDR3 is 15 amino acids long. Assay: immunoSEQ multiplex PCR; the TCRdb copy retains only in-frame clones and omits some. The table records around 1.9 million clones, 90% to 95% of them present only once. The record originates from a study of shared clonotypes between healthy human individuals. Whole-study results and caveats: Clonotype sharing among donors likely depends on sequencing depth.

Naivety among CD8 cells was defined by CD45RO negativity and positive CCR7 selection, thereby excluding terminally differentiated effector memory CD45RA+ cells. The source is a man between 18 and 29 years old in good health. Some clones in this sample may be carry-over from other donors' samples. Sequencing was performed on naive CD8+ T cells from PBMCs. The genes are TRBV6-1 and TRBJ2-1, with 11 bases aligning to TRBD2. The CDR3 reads CASSSGRSSYNEQFF. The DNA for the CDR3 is TGTGCCAGCTCTAGCGGGAGGAGCTCCTACAATGAGCAGTTCTTC.